These T cell receptor beta chains were read from a single sample in a study of cytomegalovirus exposure and HLA in healthy donors. Using immunoSEQ multiplex PCR, the repertoire was profiled, and TCRdb retains in-frame clones only, with some absent. The sample includes about 170,000 clones, over 65% seen only once; the top ten take less than 8.5%. Material: PBMCs. The receptors shown here come from a man aged 35-49 years in good health and CMV-seropositive. The CDR3 runs from the conserved cysteine through the conserved F or W. D genes are given only for firm matches. The size of a clone is reported for some rows only, either as once, few or many, or as a class for expanded clones.

d_call,v_call,j_call,clone_size,cdr3_nt,cdr3_aa
-,TRBV11-1,TRBJ2-1,-,TGTGCCAGCAGCAATGCAGGGGATGGGGTTTACAATGAGCAGTTCTTC,CASSNAGDGVYNEQFF
-,TRBV30,TRBJ1-2,-,TGTGCCTTCAATAGACCCGGAGGGCACTATGGCTACACCTTC,CAFNRPGGHYGYTF
TRBD1,TRBV19,TRBJ2-1,-,TGTGCCAGTAGCAAACAGGGGGATGAGCAGTTCTTC,CASSKQGDEQFF
-,TRBV7-9,TRBJ1-5,few,TGTGCCAGCAGGGAGGACAATCAGCCCCAGCATTTT,CASREDNQPQHF
-,TRBV21-1,TRBJ1-5,-,TGTGCCAGCAGCCTGCCCGGGACAGGGAGGGGCAATCAGCCCCAGCATTTT,CASSLPGTGRGNQPQHF
-,TRBV7-9,TRBJ2-2,-,TGTGCCAGCAGCTTAGGACAGACCTACACCGGGGAGCTGTTTTTT,CASSLGQTYTGELFF
TRBD2,TRBV28,TRBJ2-2,-,TGTGCCAGCCTCTCGGGGACTAGCGGGGGGGCGAACACCGGGGAGCTGTTTTTT,CASLSGTSGGANTGELFF
TRBD2,TRBV7-9,TRBJ2-1,-,TGTGCCAGCAGCCCATCTAGCGGGGGGGCGGATGAGCAGTTCTTC,CASSPSSGGADEQFF
-,TRBV10-3,TRBJ2-5,few,TGTGCCATCAGCCCCGGGGAACGGGGGGCACAAGAGACCCAGTACTTC,CAISPGERGAQETQYF
-,TRBV4-3,TRBJ2-4,-,TGCGCCAGCAGCCAAGGGTGGGCGAACATTCAGTACTTC,CASSQGWANIQYF
-,TRBV5-4,TRBJ2-1,-,TGTGCCAGCAGCTTGGGGGCAGGGTTGTCCGTGGGTGAGCAGTTCTTC,CASSLGAGLSVGEQFF
-,TRBV18,TRBJ2-3,-,TGTGCCAGCTCACCACGGGGGGGCGCAGCCCTCGAGGGAGATACGCAGTATTTT,CASSPRGGAALEGDTQYF
-,TRBV4-1,TRBJ1-1,-,TGCGCCAGCAGCCAACCAGGCAGGGTGACTGAAGCTTTCTTT,CASSQPGRVTEAFF
TRBD1,TRBV6-6,TRBJ2-5,once,TGTGCCAGCAGCTTCAGGACAGGTGAAACCCAGTACTTC,CASSFRTGETQYF
-,TRBV15,TRBJ1-2,-,TGTGCCACCAGCAGAGAAGGGGGAAACTATGGCTACACCTTC,CATSREGGNYGYTF
TRBD1,TRBV19,TRBJ1-5,-,TGTGCCAGTAGTATAGGGGACAGGGGAGGGGGCAATCAGCCCCAGCATTTT,CASSIGDRGGGNQPQHF
TRBD1,TRBV7-2,TRBJ1-2,-,TGTGCCAGCAGCTCACCTCGGGACAGTACTAACTATGGCTACACCTTC,CASSSPRDSTNYGYTF
TRBD1,TRBV10-3,TRBJ2-3,-,TGTGCCATCAGAAATGGACAGGGGACAGATACGCAGTATTTT,CAIRNGQGTDTQYF
-,TRBV11-2,TRBJ1-3,-,TGTGCCAGCAGCCCTTACACCGCCTCTGGAAACACCATATATTTT,CASSPYTASGNTIYF
TRBD1,TRBV4-2,TRBJ1-2,-,TGTGCCAGCAGCCAAGACATGGGACAGGGGACCTATGGCTACACCTTC,CASSQDMGQGTYGYTF
TRBD2,TRBV5-6,TRBJ2-4,-,TGTGCCAGCAGGGCGGGCCCGGGGGGCATTCAGTACTTC,CASRAGPGGIQYF
-,TRBV29-1,TRBJ1-1,-,TGCAGCGGGAGTGGGGGGAATACTGAAGCTTTCTTT,CSGSGGNTEAFF
TRBD2,TRBV5-5,TRBJ2-1,-,TGTGCCAGCAGCTTGGCACCGCCGGGGACTAGATACAATGAGCAGTTCTTC,CASSLAPPGTRYNEQFF
-,TRBV6-4,TRBJ2-3,-,TGTGCCAGCAGTGACATCCCCCGGGTGACTCGATACGTGGATACGCAGTATTTT,CASSDIPRVTRYVDTQYF
-,TRBV6-6,TRBJ1-5,-,TGTGCCAGCAACTCCAATCAGGGGATCAGCAATCAGCCCCAGCATTTT,CASNSNQGISNQPQHF
TRBD1,TRBV10-3,TRBJ2-1,-,TGTGCCATCAGGGACAGGGGGCGCGGTTCGAATGAGCAGTTCTTC,CAIRDRGRGSNEQFF
-,TRBV2,TRBJ2-5,-,TGTGCCAGCAGTCACAGAGAAGAGACCCAGTACTTC,CASSHREETQYF
TRBD1,TRBV11-2,TRBJ2-5,-,TGTGCCAGCAGACCACAGGGGCGAGAGACCCAGTACTTC,CASRPQGRETQYF
TRBD1,TRBV30,TRBJ1-2,-,TGTGCCTGGAGTGGGGGGGACAGGGGGTGGAATGGCTACACCTTC,CAWSGGDRGWNGYTF
-,TRBV19,TRBJ1-1,-,TGTGCCAGTAGTATGCAGGGTCCCTCTGAAGCTTTCTTT,CASSMQGPSEAFF
TRBD1,TRBV9,TRBJ2-7,-,TGTGCCAGCAGCCCCTGGGACAGGCTTAGCTCCTACGAGCAGTACTTC,CASSPWDRLSSYEQYF
TRBD1,TRBV5-1,TRBJ1-1,-,TGCGCCAGCAGCTCGTCACAGGGGGCCGTCACTGAAGCTTTCTTT,CASSSSQGAVTEAFF
-,TRBV6-5,TRBJ2-7,-,TGTGCCAGCAGTTACCAGGGCTACGAGCAGTACTTC,CASSYQGYEQYF
TRBD2,TRBV7-9,TRBJ2-5,few,TGTGCCAGCAGCTGGGGGGGGAAAGAGACCCAGTACTTC,CASSWGGKETQYF
-,TRBV4-3,TRBJ1-2,-,TGCGCCAGCAGCCAAGAACGGGGGTCCTATGGCTACACCTTC,CASSQERGSYGYTF
-,TRBV7-9,TRBJ1-6,-,TGTGCCAGCAGCCCCTACCGACAGGATAATTCACCCCTCCACTTT,CASSPYRQDNSPLHF
-,TRBV7-9,TRBJ1-1,-,TGTGCCACCGGCCCCGGAGGGGCTGAAGCTTTCTTT,CATGPGGAEAFF
-,TRBV13,TRBJ1-3,-,TGTGCCAGCAGCTTTCGAGGGTTGGGTGGAAACACCATATATTTT,CASSFRGLGGNTIYF
TRBD2,TRBV4-1,TRBJ2-2,-,TGCGCCAGCAGCCAAGTCGGTAGCGGGGGTCCCGGGGAGCTGTTTTTT,CASSQVGSGGPGELFF
TRBD2,TRBV5-6,TRBJ2-2,once,TGTGCCAGCAGCTTGGGTACTAGCGGGGGGGCTGGCACCGGGGAGCTGTTTTTT,CASSLGTSGGAGTGELFF
TRBD2,TRBV5-4,TRBJ2-2,many,TGTGCCAGCAGCTTGGAGGAGGGGAGGGGCGGGGAGCTGTTTTTT,CASSLEEGRGGELFF
-,TRBV2,TRBJ2-6,once,TGTGCCAGCAGTGACTGGCAGGGGCTTGGGGCCAACGTCCTGACTTTC,CASSDWQGLGANVLTF
TRBD1,TRBV11-2,TRBJ1-1,-,TGTGCCAGCAGCCTAGGTCAGACAGGGGGCTGGGCTTTCTTT,CASSLGQTGGWAFF
TRBD1,TRBV25-1,TRBJ2-2,-,TGTGCCAGCAGCACTCCGGGACAGGGGGATACCGGGGAGCTGTTTTTT,CASSTPGQGDTGELFF
-,TRBV13,TRBJ2-7,-,TGTGCCAGCAGCTTAGGAGTGGGCCCCTGGGACACAGGGTTTCCCCACACCAACCCTTACGAGCAGTACTTC,CASSLGVGPWDTGFPHTNPYEQYF
TRBD1,TRBV19,TRBJ1-1,once,TGTGCCAGTAGTCCAAGGGACAGGGGAGACACTGAAGCTTTCTTT,CASSPRDRGDTEAFF
-,TRBV4-3,TRBJ1-1,-,TGCGCCAGCAGCCAAGGAGGCTTTGGCAGCGACACTGAAGCTTTCTTT,CASSQGGFGSDTEAFF
-,TRBV10-3,TRBJ2-2,-,TGTGCCATCAGTGTTTCGGGGTCCTTCACCGGGGAGCTGTTTTTT,CAISVSGSFTGELFF
TRBD1,TRBV27,TRBJ1-2,few,TGTGCCAGCAGTCCCCGGGGACAGGGAGGCTATGGCTACACCTTC,CASSPRGQGGYGYTF
-,TRBV9,TRBJ2-6,-,TGTGCCAGCAGCGTAGAAGGCGGACACATATCTGGGGCCAACGTCCTGACTTTC,CASSVEGGHISGANVLTF